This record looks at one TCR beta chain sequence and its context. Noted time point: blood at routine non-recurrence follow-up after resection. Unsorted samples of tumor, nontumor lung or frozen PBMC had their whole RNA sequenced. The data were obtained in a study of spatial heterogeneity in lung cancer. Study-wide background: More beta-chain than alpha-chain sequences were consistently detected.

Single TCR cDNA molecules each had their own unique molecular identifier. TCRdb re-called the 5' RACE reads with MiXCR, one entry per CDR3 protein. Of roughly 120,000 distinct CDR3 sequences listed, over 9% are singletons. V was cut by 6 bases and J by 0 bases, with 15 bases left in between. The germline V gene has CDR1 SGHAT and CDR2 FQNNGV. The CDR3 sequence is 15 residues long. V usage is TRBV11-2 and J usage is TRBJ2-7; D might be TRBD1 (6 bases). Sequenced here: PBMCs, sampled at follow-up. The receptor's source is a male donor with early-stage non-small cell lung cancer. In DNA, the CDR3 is TGTGCCAGCAGATCACCAACAGGGATCTCCTACGAGCAGTACTTC. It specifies CASRSPTGISYEQYF.